A single sample gave rise to the 21 T cell receptor beta chains below, sequenced in a study of cytomegalovirus exposure and HLA in healthy donors. It was with 60 Vbeta and 13 Jbeta primers that the PCR ran. Here immunoSEQ multiplex PCR was the method, and the copy in TCRdb shows in-frame clones only, minus some. The table includes 150,000 to 180,000 clones, around 82% detected once. Sequencing used PBMCs. The origin of the receptors is a woman in her forties or fifties in good health and CMV-seropositive.

The chain has TRBV9 and TRBJ1-3; perhaps TRBD1 as D (5 bases). The germline gives CDR1 SGDLS, CDR2 YYNGEE. Trimming shortened V by 0 bases and J by 3 bases, and 7 bases separated the two germline ends. CDR3 size: 14 residues. Here the CDR3 DNA reads TGTGCCAGCAGCGTAGCAGGGAATGGAAACACCATATATTTT. This encodes CASSVAGNGNTIYF. The whole variable domain, remainder taken from reference TRBV9 and TRBJ1-3, is DSGVTQTPKHLITATGQRVTLRCSPRSGDLSVYWYQQSLDQGLQFLIQYYNGEERAKGNILERFSAQQFPDLHSELNLSSLELGDSALYFCASSVAGNGNTIYFGEGSWLTVV.

This clone was observed once. J is TRBJ1-2 and V is TRBV20-1; 8 nucleotides line up with TRBD1. This CDR3 is built from 11 residues. V shed 4 bases, J shed 7 bases, and the junction held 2 bases outside the gene matches. Germline V gives CDR1 DFQATT, CDR2 SNEGSKA (reference sequence). The CDR3 coding sequence is TGCAGTGCTACCGGGACAGGTGGCTACACCTTC. Its protein product is CSATGTGGYTF.

The chain recombines TRBV14 with TRBJ2-1, with 10 bases lining up with TRBD2. V lost 4 bases to trimming and J lost 7 bases; unmatched junction nucleotides: 10. The germline gives CDR1 SGHDN, CDR2 FVKESK. The CDR3 has 16 amino acids. The CDR3 DNA sequence: TGTGCCAGCAGCCTAGCCAGCCTAGCGGGGGAAAATGAGCAGTTCTTC. Translating it yields CASSLASLAGENEQFF.

The CDR3 nucleotides are TGTGCCAGCAGCTTCTGGACTAGCGGGGGGGTTAATGAGCAGTTCTTC. It codes for CASSFWTSGGVNEQFF. This chain joins TRBV14 and TRBJ2-1; 15 bases match TRBD2. In germline, CDR1 is SGHDN, CDR2 FVKESK. Losses at the gene ends were 5 bases for V and 7 bases for J; bases not matched to a gene: 6. The CDR3 runs to 16 residues.

The chain recombines TRBV30 with TRBJ2-2; a possible D gene is TRBD1 (6 bases). CDR1 is GTSNPN and CDR2 is SVGIG in the germline V gene (reference sequence). Trimming stripped 0 bases from V and 4 bases from J, with 9 bases between. The CDR3 consists of 14 residues. The DNA of the CDR3 is TGTGCCTGGAGTGTAAGGGGGACCACCGGGGAGCTGTTTTTT. Amino acid sequence: CAWSVRGTTGELFF.

The chain employs TRBV2 and TRBJ1-5; 8 bases are a match to TRBD1. Trimming at V came to 3 bases and at J to 6 bases, leaving 4 bases not matched to a gene. Germline V gives CDR1 SNHLY, CDR2 FYNNEI. The CDR3 runs to 14 residues. CDR3 protein: CASSEDRVGQPQHF. The CDR3 DNA reads as TGTGCCAGCAGTGAGGACAGGGTCGGTCAGCCCCAGCATTTT.

This clone was seen a handful of times. The chain employs TRBV6-6 and TRBJ2-7, with 11 bases that match TRBD2. After removal of 10 bases from V and 7 bases from J, the junction contained 9 bases not matched to a gene. CDR1 is MNHNY and CDR2 is SVGAGI in the germline V gene (reference sequence). The CDR3 length is 13 residues. The CDR3 region is CAIASGGIWEQYF. CDR3 DNA: TGTGCCATCGCTAGCGGGGGGATCTGGGAGCAGTACTTC.

V gene TRBV9 combines with J gene TRBJ1-1; D is unresolved. The germline CDR1 and CDR2 sequences are SGDLS and YYNGEE. The CDR3 spans 19 residues. V shed 3 bases and J shed 5 bases, with 29 bases lying between them. CDR3 loop: CASSDDPPIKEPGRTEAFF. In nucleotides, the CDR3 is TGTGCCAGCAGCGACGACCCCCCTATCAAGGAGCCGGGGAGGACTGAAGCTTTCTTT.

This chain links TRBV30 with TRBJ2-2; 7 bases agree with TRBD1. The trim removed 4 bases at V and 5 bases at J, leaving 7 bases unmatched. The CDR3 spans 14 residues. Germline loops: CDR1 GTSNPN, CDR2 SVGIG (reference sequence). The CDR3 nucleotides read TGTGCCTGGACCCCGACAGGGCGTACCGGGGAGCTGTTTTTT. It specifies CAWTPTGRTGELFF.

As for this clone: A read error may account for a junction end that differs from germline. This sequence joins TRBV7-9 and TRBJ2-1; weak D call: TRBD2 (6 bases). CDR3 length equals 14 residues. Germline CDR1 SEHNR, CDR2 FQNEAQ (reference sequence). The CDR3 DNA sequence: TGTTCCAGCAGCTTGGGGTGGAGGGGCAATGAGCAGTTCTTC. Protein product: CSSSLGWRGNEQFF.

This clone was picked up one time. The chain is built from TRBV5-1 and TRBJ2-6; TRBD1 agrees at 11 bases. J gave up 2 bases and V 1 base, and 5 bases lay outside the gene matches. There are 18 residues in the CDR3. Per the germline V gene, CDR1 is SGHRS and CDR2 is YFSETQ. The CDR3 DNA reads as TGCGCCAGCAGCTTGACTGGGGACAGGGGGGCTGGGGCCAACGTCCTGACTTTC. Amino acid sequence: CASSLTGDRGAGANVLTF.

This rearrangement joins TRBV4-2 to TRBJ2-3; D gene uncertain. This CDR3 has 16 residues. Germline lookup yields CDR1 LGHNA and CDR2 YNFKEQ. Trimming cost V 4 bases and J 1 base, with 15 bases left between them. In DNA form, the CDR3 reads TGTGCCAGCAGCCCCCAATGGCCGCTAGGCACAGATACGCAGTATTTT. It translates to CASSPQWPLGTDTQYF.

The rearrangement joins TRBV13 to TRBJ2-5; D might be TRBD2 (5 bases). Trimming took off 0 bases at V and 11 bases at J, with 10 bases between the two ends. Germline V gives CDR1 PRHDT, CDR2 FYEKMQ (reference sequence). This CDR3 is built from 12 residues. The CDR3 sequence: CASSLGLREQYF. In DNA form, the CDR3 reads TGTGCCAGCAGCTTAGGCCTAAGGGAGCAGTACTTC.

The CDR3: CSASGGHGYTF. DNA of the CDR3: TGCAGTGCGTCGGGGGGGCATGGCTACACCTTC. The V and J genes are TRBV20-1 and TRBJ1-2, with D perhaps matching TRBD1 (6 bases). CDR3 length: 11 residues. Germline V CDR1 and CDR2: DFQATT, SNEGSKA (reference sequence). The V end was cut by 6 bases, the J end by 6 bases, with 11 bases between.

CDR3 residues: CAWSPPLGQPSNQPQHF. The CDR3 DNA sequence: TGTGCCTGGAGTCCCCCCCTGGGACAGCCTAGCAATCAGCCCCAGCATTTT. This chain uses TRBV30 with TRBJ1-5, with TRBD1 identical over 7 bases. V was clipped by 2 bases and J by 0 bases; unmatched bases: 10. This CDR3 has 17 amino acids. Germline CDR1 reads GTSNPN; CDR2 reads SVGIG (reference sequence). Combining the CDR3 with reference TRBV30 and TRBJ1-5 gives the whole variable domain SQTIHQWPATLVQPVGSPLSLECTVEGTSNPNLYWYRQAAGRGLQLLFYSVGIGQISSEVPQNLSASRPQDRQFILSSKKLLLSDSGFYLCAWSPPLGQPSNQPQHFGDGTRLSIL.

V and J are TRBV19 and TRBJ1-6; D uncertain. The germline V gene encodes CDR1 LNHDA and CDR2 SQIVND (reference sequence). The CDR3 has 16 residues. The V and J ends lost 5 bases and 7 bases respectively, with 18 bases between them. The CDR3 region is CASSPNGQVKNSPLHF. CDR3 in DNA: TGTGCCAGTAGTCCGAATGGGCAGGTTAAAAATTCACCCCTCCACTTT.

V usage is TRBV19 and J usage is TRBJ1-5; the match to TRBD1 covers 12 bases. This CDR3 spans 15 amino acids. The V gene's germline CDR1 is LNHDA and CDR2 SQIVND (reference sequence). J lost 4 bases, V lost 7 bases, and 5 bases had no gene match. The CDR3 reads CASNPGQGANQPQHF. The CDR3 region has the DNA TGTGCCAGTAACCCGGGACAGGGGGCGAATCAGCCCCAGCATTTT.

V gene TRBV6-6 combines with J gene TRBJ2-1; a possible D gene is TRBD2 (7 bases). Germline values: CDR1 MNHNY, CDR2 SVGAGI (reference sequence). The CDR3 extends over 16 amino acids. V shed 0 bases and J shed 8 bases, with 17 bases lying between them. CDR3 DNA: TGTGCCAGCAGTTACTCTAAGGGGGGGGGTATAGATGAGCAGTTCTTC. This translates into CASSYSKGGGIDEQFF.

The rearrangement joins TRBV7-9 to TRBJ2-1; 8 bases line up with TRBD2. The length of the CDR3 is 15 residues. Germline V gives CDR1 SEHNR, CDR2 FQNEAQ (reference sequence). Losses at the gene ends were 0 bases for V and 6 bases for J; bases not matched to a gene: 4. CDR3 in DNA: TGTGCCAGCAGCTTAGCAACGGGACTAGTCAATGAGCAGTTCTTC. Residues: CASSLATGLVNEQFF.

This chain joins TRBV19 and TRBJ1-3, with a weak D call TRBD1 (6 bases). Germline assignment: CDR1 LNHDA and CDR2 SQIVND (reference sequence). This CDR3 spans 16 amino acids. V lost 6 bases and J lost 1, with 16 bases in between. The DNA for the CDR3 is TGTGCCAGTAGAACGGACAGTTGGGCTTCTGGAAACACCATATATTTT. Encoded protein: CASRTDSWASGNTIYF. Supplemented by reference TRBV19 and TRBJ1-3, the full variable domain reads DGGITQSPKYLFRKEGQNVTLSCEQNLNHDAMYWYRQDPGQGLRLIYYSQIVNDFQKGDIAEGYSVSREKKESFPLTVTSAQKNPTAFYLCASRTDSWASGNTIYFGEGSWLTVV.

This rearrangement joins TRBV2 to TRBJ2-2, with 9 bases fitting TRBD1. V trimming: 8 bases; J trimming: 8 bases; junction bases outside the gene matches: 6. CDR1 is SNHLY and CDR2 is FYNNEI in the germline V gene. CDR3 length equals 13 residues. The CDR3 DNA reads TGTGCCAGCGACAGGGGGAAGGCGGGGGAGCTGTTTTTT. It translates to CASDRGKAGELFF.